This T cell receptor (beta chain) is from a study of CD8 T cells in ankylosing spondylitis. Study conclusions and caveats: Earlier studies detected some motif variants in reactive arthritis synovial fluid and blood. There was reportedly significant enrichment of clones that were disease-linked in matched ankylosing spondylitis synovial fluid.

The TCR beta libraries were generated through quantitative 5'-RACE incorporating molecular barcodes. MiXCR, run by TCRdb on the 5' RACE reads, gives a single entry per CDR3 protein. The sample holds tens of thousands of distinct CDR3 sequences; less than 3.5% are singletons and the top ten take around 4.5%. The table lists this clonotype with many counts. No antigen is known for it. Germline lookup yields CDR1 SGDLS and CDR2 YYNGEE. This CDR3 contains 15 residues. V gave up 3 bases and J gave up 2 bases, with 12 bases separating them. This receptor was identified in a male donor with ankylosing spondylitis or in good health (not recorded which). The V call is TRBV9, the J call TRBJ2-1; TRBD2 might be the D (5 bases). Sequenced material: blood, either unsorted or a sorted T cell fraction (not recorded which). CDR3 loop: CASSAGIGAYNEQFF. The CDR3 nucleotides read TGTGCCAGCAGCGCAGGCATCGGGGCCTACAATGAGCAGTTCTTC.